This TCR beta chain was sequenced during a study of blood T cell repertoires in COVID-19. Clones were read by immunoSEQ multiplex PCR, and TCRdb kept only the in-frame ones, dropping some. This sample has a few hundred thousand clones, with about 90% found just once. Trimming stripped 5 bases from V and 8 bases from J, with 19 bases between. This CDR3 spans 16 amino acids. CDR1 and CDR2 (germline): MDHEN, SYDVKM. J is TRBJ1-6 and V is TRBV28; perhaps TRBD1 as D (6 bases). The sequence derives from a woman in her forties or fifties who had been exposed to COVID-19. The source material was PBMCs or T cells enriched from blood (not recorded which). For the CDR3, the DNA is TGTGCCAGCAGTCCTCCTTCGACAGGACCATATTCACCCCTCCACTTT. This translates into CASSPPSTGPYSPLHF.